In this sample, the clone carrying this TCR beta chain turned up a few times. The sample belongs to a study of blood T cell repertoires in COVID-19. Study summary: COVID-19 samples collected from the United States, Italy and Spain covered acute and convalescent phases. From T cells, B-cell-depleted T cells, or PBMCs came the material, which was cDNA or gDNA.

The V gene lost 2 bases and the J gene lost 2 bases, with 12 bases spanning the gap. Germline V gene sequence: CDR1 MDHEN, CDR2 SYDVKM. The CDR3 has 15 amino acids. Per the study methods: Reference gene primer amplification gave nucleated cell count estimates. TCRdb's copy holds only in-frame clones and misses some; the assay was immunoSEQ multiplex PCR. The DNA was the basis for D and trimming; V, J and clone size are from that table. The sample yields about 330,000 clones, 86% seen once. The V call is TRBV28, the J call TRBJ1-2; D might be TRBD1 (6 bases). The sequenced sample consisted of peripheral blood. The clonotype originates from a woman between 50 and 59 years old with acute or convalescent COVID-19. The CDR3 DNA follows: TGTGCCAGCAGTTTAAGGTCCAGGGGCAACTATGGCTACACCTTC. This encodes CASSLRSRGNYGYTF.